The 18 T cell receptor beta chains given below trace back to one sample, sequenced in a study of T cells after yellow fever vaccination. TCRdb analysed the 5' RACE reads with MiXCR anew, one entry per CDR3 protein. The sample has 300,000 to 400,000 distinct CDR3 sequences; 3% to 4.5% are singletons. The sequenced sample was PBMCs, obtained 5 days after the yellow fever booster vaccination. These receptor sequences come from a man aged 18-30 years who received the YFV17D yellow fever vaccine.

This clonotype occurred many times. The V call is TRBV20-1, the J call TRBJ1-2, with unresolved D. Trimming removed 2 bases at V and 8 bases at J, with 15 bases between. The germline CDR1 and CDR2 sequences are DFQATT and SNEGSKA (reference sequence). This CDR3 contains 13 residues. CDR3 nucleotides: TGCAGTGCTAGAACAATAGGGCTGTGGGGCTACACCTTC. Amino acids: CSARTIGLWGYTF.

The chain is built from TRBV4-3 and TRBJ2-2, with a tentative D call TRBD1 (5 bases). Per the germline V gene, CDR1 is LGHNA and CDR2 is YSLEER. Trimming took off 0 bases at V and 4 bases at J, with 9 bases between the two ends. CDR3 length: 15 residues. This CDR3 reads CASSQEAGITGELFF. Written as DNA, the CDR3 is TGCGCCAGCAGCCAAGAGGCAGGGATCACCGGGGAGCTGTTTTTT.

This clonotype was seen more than once but under ten times. V is TRBV14 and J is TRBJ2-1, with 7 bases that match TRBD2. This CDR3 is built from 12 residues. With 5 bases clipped from V and 9 bases from J, the junction kept 4 bases outside the gene matches. CDR1 and CDR2 from the germline V gene are SGHDN and FVKESK. The CDR3 nucleotides are TGTGCCAGCAGCTTTAGCGGGCGTGAGCAGTTCTTC. Its protein product is CASSFSGREQFF.

The gene calls are TRBV7-9 and TRBJ2-7, with no clear D. This CDR3 comprises 17 residues. Germline CDR1 reads SEHNR; CDR2 reads FQNEAQ (reference sequence). V was shortened by 0 bases and J by 0 bases, with 15 bases between the two germline ends. This CDR3 reads CASSLALVPALSYEQYV. The DNA for the CDR3 is TGTGCCAGCAGCTTAGCGCTCGTTCCCGCCCTCTCCTACGAGCAGTACGTC.

This clonotype was counted between two and nine times. This chain uses TRBV7-2 with TRBJ2-5; D is ambiguous. The germline CDR1 and CDR2 sequences are SGHTA and FQGNSA. V lost 3 bases and J 5 bases, leaving 13 bases between the germline ends. There are 14 residues in the CDR3. For the CDR3, the DNA is TGTGCCAGCAGCTTGGATAGGGCACTGGAGACCCAGTACTTC. The encoded protein is CASSLDRALETQYF.

Here the CDR3 reads CASSLGNWVNQPQHF. Here the CDR3 DNA reads TGTGCCAGCAGTTTAGGCAATTGGGTCAATCAGCCCCAGCATTTT. The gene calls are TRBV12-3 or TRBV12-4 and TRBJ1-5; no clear D. Between the trimmed V and J ends, which lost 1 base and 3 bases, there was a span of 10 bases. The CDR3 loop spans 15 amino acids.

This rearrangement joins TRBV18 to TRBJ2-7; D might be TRBD1 or TRBD2, each matching 5 bases. Between the trimmed V and J ends, which lost 3 bases and 4 bases, there was a span of 13 bases. This CDR3 comprises 14 residues. Germline CDR1 is KGHSH and CDR2 is LQKENI. The CDR3 nucleotides are TGTGCCAGCTCACCCGAAACAGGCGGGTACGAGCAGTACTTC. It specifies CASSPETGGYEQYF. The full variable domain, rest sourced from reference TRBV18 and TRBJ2-7, is NAGVMQNPRHLVRRRGQEARLRCSPMKGHSHVYWYRQLPEEGLKFMVYLQKENIIDESGMPKERFSAEFPKEGPSILRIQQVVRGDSAAYFCASSPETGGYEQYFGPGTRLTVT.

This clonotype was seen only a few times. The V and J genes are TRBV5-1 and TRBJ2-1; 9 positions agree with TRBD1. The ends lost 1 base at V and 6 bases at J; junction bases unmatched: 5. The CDR3 spans 15 residues. Germline-derived CDR1 and CDR2 are SGHRS and YFSETQ. Here the CDR3 reads CASSLFGTGSNEQFF. CDR3 nucleotide sequence: TGCGCCAGCAGCTTGTTCGGGACAGGGTCCAATGAGCAGTTCTTC.

The chain couples TRBV7-9 to TRBJ1-2, with 10 bases matching TRBD1. After removal of 1 base from V and 5 bases from J, the junction contained 4 bases not matched to a gene. Germline CDR1 is SEHNR and CDR2 is FQNEAQ (reference sequence). The CDR3 sequence is 15 residues long. CDR3 residues: CASSLETGGQYGYTF. The CDR3 DNA is TGTGCCAGCAGCTTAGAGACAGGGGGCCAGTATGGCTACACCTTC.

This clonotype turned up a few times. The rearrangement uses TRBV10-3 and TRBJ2-1; 12 nucleotides match TRBD2. This CDR3 has 16 amino acids. Looked up from germline, CDR1 is ENHRY and CDR2 is SYGVKD. Trimming cost V 4 bases and J 9 bases; bases outside gene matches: 10. The CDR3 bases are TGTGCCATCAGTGGACCTAGCGGGGGGGCCGCAGGTGAGCAGTTCTTC. Translation gives CAISGPSGGAAGEQFF.

V gene TRBV20-1 combines with J gene TRBJ2-3; D call uncertain. CDR1 and CDR2 from the germline V gene are DFQATT and SNEGSKA (reference sequence). The CDR3 spans 11 residues. Trimming took off 5 bases at V and 4 bases at J, with 7 bases between the two ends. The chain's CDR3 is CSAPPADTQYF. The CDR3 nucleotides read TGCAGTGCTCCCCCGGCAGATACGCAGTATTTT.

The chain has TRBV4-2 and TRBJ2-2; D unresolved. Per the germline V gene, CDR1 is LGHNA and CDR2 is YNFKEQ. This CDR3 is 15 amino acids long. Trimming pared 2 bases from V and 3 bases from J, leaving 10 bases between. CDR3 DNA sequence: TGTGCCAGCAGCCAAAGACTCACGGACACCGGGGAGCTGTTTTTT. This encodes CASSQRLTDTGELFF.

This clonotype was seen repeatedly, ten times or more. The V and J genes are TRBV5-6 and TRBJ1-5; 12 bases match TRBD1. Per the germline V gene, CDR1 is SGHDT and CDR2 is YYEEEE. The CDR3 runs to 16 residues. V was pared by 3 bases and J by 6 bases, with 7 bases of the junction left unmatched. CDR3 residues: CASSWAGTGGGQPQHF. CDR3 DNA sequence: TGTGCCAGCAGCTGGGCCGGGACAGGGGGCGGTCAGCCCCAGCATTTT.

Many counts were recorded for this clonotype. V usage is TRBV7-2 and J usage is TRBJ2-5; D ambiguous. This CDR3 has 14 amino acids. CDR1 is SGHTA, CDR2 FQGNSA, per germline. Between the trimmed V and J ends, which lost 0 bases and 5 bases, there was a span of 10 bases. The CDR3 sequence: CASSLAMGWETQYF. The CDR3 nucleotides are TGTGCCAGCAGCTTAGCGATGGGCTGGGAGACCCAGTACTTC.

This clonotype was observed at least ten times. V gene TRBV6-2 or TRBV6-3 combines with J gene TRBJ2-2; D gene ambiguous. The germline V gene has CDR1 MNHEY and CDR2 SVGEGT. This CDR3 is built from 14 residues. The V end lost 2 bases, the J end lost 3 bases, and 7 bases lay between the germline ends. CDR3 protein: CASSYLRDTGELFF. The CDR3 DNA reads TGTGCCAGCAGTTACCTCAGAGACACCGGGGAGCTGTTTTTT.

The V gene is TRBV9, the J gene TRBJ2-3; 7 bases are shared with TRBD2. The CDR3 is made up of 15 amino acids. The V gene's germline CDR1 is SGDLS and CDR2 YYNGEE. V gave up 3 bases and J gave up 2 bases; unmatched junction bases: 6. CDR3 protein: CASSAGGTFTDTQYF. Here the CDR3 DNA reads TGTGCCAGCAGCGCCGGGGGGACCTTCACAGATACGCAGTATTTT. The complete variable domain, with remaining parts taken from reference TRBV9 and TRBJ2-3, reads DSGVTQTPKHLITATGQRVTLRCSPRSGDLSVYWYQQSLDQGLQFLIQYYNGEERAKGNILERFSAQQFPDLHSELNLSSLELGDSALYFCASSAGGTFTDTQYFGPGTRLTVL.

The V gene is TRBV15, the J gene TRBJ1-4, with D unresolved. Per the germline V gene, CDR1 is LNHNV and CDR2 is YYDKDF (reference sequence). V gave up 3 bases and J gave up 10 bases, with 9 bases separating them. The CDR3 consists of 12 residues. The CDR3: CATSSVSGKLFF. CDR3 in DNA: TGTGCCACCAGCAGCGTGAGCGGAAAACTGTTTTTT.

This clonotype occurred many times. The chain recombines TRBV5-1 with TRBJ2-3; D remains unclear. The CDR3 length is 16 residues. The V gene lost 4 bases and the J gene lost 4 bases, with 19 bases spanning the gap. Germline-derived CDR1 and CDR2 are SGHRS and YFSETQ. The CDR3 region has the DNA TGCGCCAGCAGCCCGGTTAGTGGCAGGTTCTCAGATACGCAGTATTTT. Protein: CASSPVSGRFSDTQYF. The entire variable domain, with the rest obtained from reference TRBV5-1 and TRBJ2-3, is as follows: KAGVTQTPRYLIKTRGQQVTLSCSPISGHRSVSWYQQTPGQGLQFLFEYFSETQRNKGNFPGRFSGRQFSNSRSEMNVSTLELGDSALYLCASSPVSGRFSDTQYFGPGTRLTVL.